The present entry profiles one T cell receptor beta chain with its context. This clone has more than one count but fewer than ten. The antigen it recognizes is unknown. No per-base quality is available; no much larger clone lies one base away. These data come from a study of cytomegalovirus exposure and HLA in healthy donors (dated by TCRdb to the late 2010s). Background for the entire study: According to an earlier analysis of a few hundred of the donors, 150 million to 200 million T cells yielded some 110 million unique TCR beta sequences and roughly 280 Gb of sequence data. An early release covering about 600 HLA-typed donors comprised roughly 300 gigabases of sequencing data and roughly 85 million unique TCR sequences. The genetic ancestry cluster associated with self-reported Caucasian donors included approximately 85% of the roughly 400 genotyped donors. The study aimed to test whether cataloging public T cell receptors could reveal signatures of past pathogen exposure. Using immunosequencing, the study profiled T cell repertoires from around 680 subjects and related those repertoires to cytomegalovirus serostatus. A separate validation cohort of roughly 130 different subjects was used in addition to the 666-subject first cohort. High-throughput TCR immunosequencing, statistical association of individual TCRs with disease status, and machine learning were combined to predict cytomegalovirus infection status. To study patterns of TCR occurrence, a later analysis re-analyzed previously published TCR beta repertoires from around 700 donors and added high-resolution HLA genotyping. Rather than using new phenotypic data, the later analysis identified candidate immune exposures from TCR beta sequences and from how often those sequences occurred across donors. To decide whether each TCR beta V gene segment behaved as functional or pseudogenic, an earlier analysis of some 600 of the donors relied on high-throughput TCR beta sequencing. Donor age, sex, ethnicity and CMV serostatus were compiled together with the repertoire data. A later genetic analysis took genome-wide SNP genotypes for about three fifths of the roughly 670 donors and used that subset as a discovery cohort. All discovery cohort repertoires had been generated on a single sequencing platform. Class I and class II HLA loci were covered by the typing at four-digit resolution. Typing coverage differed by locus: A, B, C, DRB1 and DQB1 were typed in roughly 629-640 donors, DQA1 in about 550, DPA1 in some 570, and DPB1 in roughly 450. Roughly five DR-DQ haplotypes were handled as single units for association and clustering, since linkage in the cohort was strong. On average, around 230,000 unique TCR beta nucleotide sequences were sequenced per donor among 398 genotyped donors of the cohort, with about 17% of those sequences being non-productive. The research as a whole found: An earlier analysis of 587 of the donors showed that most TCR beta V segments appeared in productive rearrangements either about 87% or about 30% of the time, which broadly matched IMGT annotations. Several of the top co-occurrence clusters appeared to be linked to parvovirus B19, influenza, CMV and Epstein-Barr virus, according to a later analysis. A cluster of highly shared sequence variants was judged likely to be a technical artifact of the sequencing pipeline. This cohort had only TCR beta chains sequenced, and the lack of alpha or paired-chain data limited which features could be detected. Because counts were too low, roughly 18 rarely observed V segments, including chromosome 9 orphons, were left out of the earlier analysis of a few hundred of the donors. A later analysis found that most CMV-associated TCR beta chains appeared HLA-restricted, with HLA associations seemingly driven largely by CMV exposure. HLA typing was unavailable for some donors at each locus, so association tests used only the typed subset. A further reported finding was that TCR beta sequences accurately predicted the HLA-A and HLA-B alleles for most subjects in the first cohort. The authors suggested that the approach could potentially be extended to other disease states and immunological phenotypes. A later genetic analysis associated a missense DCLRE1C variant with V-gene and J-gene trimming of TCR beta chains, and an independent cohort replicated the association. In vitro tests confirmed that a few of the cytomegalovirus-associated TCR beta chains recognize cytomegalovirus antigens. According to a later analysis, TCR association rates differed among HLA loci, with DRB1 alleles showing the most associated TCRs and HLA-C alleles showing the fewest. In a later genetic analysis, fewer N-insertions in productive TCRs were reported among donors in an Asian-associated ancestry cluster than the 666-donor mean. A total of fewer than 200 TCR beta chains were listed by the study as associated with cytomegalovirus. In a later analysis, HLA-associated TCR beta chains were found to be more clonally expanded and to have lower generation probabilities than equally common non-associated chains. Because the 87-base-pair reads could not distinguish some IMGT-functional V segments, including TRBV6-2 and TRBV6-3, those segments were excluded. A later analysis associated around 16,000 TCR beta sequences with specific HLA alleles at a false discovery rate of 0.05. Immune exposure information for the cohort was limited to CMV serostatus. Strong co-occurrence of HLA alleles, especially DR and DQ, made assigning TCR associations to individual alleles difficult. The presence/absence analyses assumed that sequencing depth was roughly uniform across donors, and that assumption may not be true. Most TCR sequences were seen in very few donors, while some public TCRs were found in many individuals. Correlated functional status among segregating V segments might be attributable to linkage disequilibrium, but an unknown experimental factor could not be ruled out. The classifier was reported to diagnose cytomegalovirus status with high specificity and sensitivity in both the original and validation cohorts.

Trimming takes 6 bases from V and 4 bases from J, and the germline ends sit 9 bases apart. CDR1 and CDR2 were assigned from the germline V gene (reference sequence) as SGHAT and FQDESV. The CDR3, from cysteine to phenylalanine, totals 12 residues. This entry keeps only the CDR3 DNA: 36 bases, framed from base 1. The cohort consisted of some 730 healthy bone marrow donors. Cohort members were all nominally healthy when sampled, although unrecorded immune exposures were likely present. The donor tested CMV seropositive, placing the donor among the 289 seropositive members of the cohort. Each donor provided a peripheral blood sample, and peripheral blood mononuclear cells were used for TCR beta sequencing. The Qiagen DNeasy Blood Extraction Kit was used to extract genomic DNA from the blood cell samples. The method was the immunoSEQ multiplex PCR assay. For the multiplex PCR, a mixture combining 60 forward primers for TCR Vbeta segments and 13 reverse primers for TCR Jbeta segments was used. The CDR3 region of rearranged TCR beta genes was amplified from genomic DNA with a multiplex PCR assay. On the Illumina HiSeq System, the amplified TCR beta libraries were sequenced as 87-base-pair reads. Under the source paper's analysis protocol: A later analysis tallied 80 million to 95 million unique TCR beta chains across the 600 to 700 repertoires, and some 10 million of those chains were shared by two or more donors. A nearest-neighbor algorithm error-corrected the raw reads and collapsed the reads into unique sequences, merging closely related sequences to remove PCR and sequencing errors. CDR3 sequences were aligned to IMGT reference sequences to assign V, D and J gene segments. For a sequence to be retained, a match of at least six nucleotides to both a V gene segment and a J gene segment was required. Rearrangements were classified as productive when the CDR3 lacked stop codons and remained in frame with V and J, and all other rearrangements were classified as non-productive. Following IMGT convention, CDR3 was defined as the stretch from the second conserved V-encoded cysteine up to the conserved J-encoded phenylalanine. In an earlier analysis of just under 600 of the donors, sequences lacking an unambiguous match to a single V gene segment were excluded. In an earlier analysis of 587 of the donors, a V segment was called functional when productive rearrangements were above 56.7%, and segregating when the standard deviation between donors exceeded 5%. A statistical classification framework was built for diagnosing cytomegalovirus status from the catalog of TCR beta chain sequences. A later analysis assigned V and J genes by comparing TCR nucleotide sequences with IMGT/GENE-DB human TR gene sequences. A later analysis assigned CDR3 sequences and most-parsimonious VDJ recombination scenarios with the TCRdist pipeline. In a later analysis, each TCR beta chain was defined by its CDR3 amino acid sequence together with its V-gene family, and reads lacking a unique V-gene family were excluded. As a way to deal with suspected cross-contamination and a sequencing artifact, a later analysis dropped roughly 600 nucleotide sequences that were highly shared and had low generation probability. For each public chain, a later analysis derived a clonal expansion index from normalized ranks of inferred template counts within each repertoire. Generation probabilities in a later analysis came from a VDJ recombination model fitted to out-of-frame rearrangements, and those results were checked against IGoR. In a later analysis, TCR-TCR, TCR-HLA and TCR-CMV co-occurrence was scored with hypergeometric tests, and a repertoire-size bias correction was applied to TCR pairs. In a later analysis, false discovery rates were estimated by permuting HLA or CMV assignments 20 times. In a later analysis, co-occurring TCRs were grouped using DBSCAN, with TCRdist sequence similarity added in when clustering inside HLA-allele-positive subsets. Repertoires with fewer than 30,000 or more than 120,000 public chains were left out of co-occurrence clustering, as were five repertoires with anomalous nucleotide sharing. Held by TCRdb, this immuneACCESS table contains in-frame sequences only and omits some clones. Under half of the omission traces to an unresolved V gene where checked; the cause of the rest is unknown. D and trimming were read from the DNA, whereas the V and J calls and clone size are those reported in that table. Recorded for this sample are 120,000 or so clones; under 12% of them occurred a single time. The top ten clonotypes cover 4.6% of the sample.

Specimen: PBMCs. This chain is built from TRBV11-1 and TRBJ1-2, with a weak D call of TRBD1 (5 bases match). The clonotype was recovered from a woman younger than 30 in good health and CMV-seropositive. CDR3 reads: CASSYRSYGYTF. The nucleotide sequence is TGTGCCAGCAGTTACAGGTCCTATGGCTACACCTTC.